The clone carrying this T cell receptor beta chain was counted once. This PCR relied on a set of 60 Vbeta primers and 13 Jbeta primers. The method was immunoSEQ multiplex PCR; TCRdb's version includes in-frame clones alone and lacks a portion of them. Here the sample spans about 160,000 clones, 80% being singletons. The entry originates in a study of cytomegalovirus exposure and HLA in healthy donors. Study context: Findings of an earlier analysis included some 120 million unique TCR beta sequences from 190 million or so T cells.

The germline V and J ends were trimmed by 3 bases and 3 bases, with 8 bases remaining between them. This CDR3 is 13 amino acids long. Germline CDR1 and CDR2: KGHSH and LQKENI. This rearrangement joins TRBV18 to TRBJ2-5; D is possibly TRBD1 (6 bases). The clonotype originates from a young man in good health and CMV-seropositive. The sequencing input was PBMCs. CDR3 sequence reads: CASSPAGEETQYF. The DNA for the CDR3 is TGTGCCAGCTCACCGGCAGGGGAAGAGACCCAGTACTTC.